A selection of T cell receptor beta chains follows, all from one sample in a study of shared T cell receptors in the human thymus. The assay was immunoSEQ multiplex PCR, and TCRdb's table has in-frame clones only and misses some. The sample shows under 450,000 clones, more than 85% of them seen only once. Material: thymocytes. These receptors came from a human donor. Each CDR3 is given with its conserved first and last residue. The D gene is left open where the match is weak. Clone size is not always given. Where it is, it says once, few, many or a class for expanded clones.

J gene: TRBJ1-2; clone size: NA; V gene: TRBV27; D gene: NA; CDR3 protein: CASSLSWGGWHGYTF; CDR3 DNA: TGTGCCAGCAGTTTATCGTGGGGGGGATGGCATGGCTACACCTTC
J gene: TRBJ2-3; clone size: NA; V gene: TRBV28; D gene: TRBD2; CDR3 protein: CASRTHSGLAGYTDTQYF; CDR3 DNA: TGTGCCAGCAGAACCCATTCCGGGCTAGCGGGGTACACAGATACGCAGTATTTT
J gene: TRBJ2-1; clone size: NA; V gene: TRBV20-1; D gene: NA; CDR3 protein: CSASPKGEQFF; CDR3 DNA: TGCAGTGCTAGTCCTAAGGGTGAGCAGTTCTTC
J gene: TRBJ1-5; clone size: NA; V gene: TRBV5-1; D gene: NA; CDR3 protein: CASTGHSNQPQHF; CDR3 DNA: TGCGCCAGCACTGGTCACAGCAATCAGCCCCAGCATTTT
J gene: TRBJ2-7; clone size: NA; V gene: TRBV4-1; D gene: NA; CDR3 protein: CASSLSEDYEQYF; CDR3 DNA: TGCGCCAGCAGCCTTTCGGAGGACTACGAGCAGTACTTC
J gene: TRBJ1-4; clone size: NA; V gene: TRBV19; D gene: NA; CDR3 protein: CASISRTGEENEKLFF; CDR3 DNA: TGTGCCAGTATATCAAGGACGGGAGAGGAGAATGAAAAACTGTTTTTT
J gene: TRBJ2-7; clone size: NA; V gene: TRBV5-4; D gene: NA; CDR3 protein: CASSRRDVSYEQYF; CDR3 DNA: TGTGCCAGCAGCCGAAGGGACGTATCCTACGAGCAGTACTTC
J gene: TRBJ2-1; clone size: NA; V gene: TRBV4-3; D gene: TRBD2; CDR3 protein: CASSHHSGGMGSGSPSYNEQFF; CDR3 DNA: TGCGCCAGCAGCCACCATTCGGGTGGGATGGGTAGCGGGAGTCCCAGCTACAATGAGCAGTTCTTC
J gene: TRBJ2-7; clone size: NA; V gene: TRBV14; D gene: NA; CDR3 protein: CASSQAVPVRQDSSYEQYF; CDR3 DNA: TGTGCCAGCAGCCAAGCCGTTCCGGTTAGACAGGACAGCTCCTACGAGCAGTACTTC
J gene: TRBJ2-2; clone size: NA; V gene: TRBV4-3; D gene: TRBD2; CDR3 protein: CASSPSIGPHATSGSTGELFF; CDR3 DNA: TGCGCCAGCAGCCCCTCAATCGGACCCCACGCGACTAGCGGATCCACCGGGGAGCTGTTTTTT
J gene: TRBJ2-1; clone size: NA; V gene: TRBV7-3; D gene: TRBD1; CDR3 protein: CASSRQGALSVMGEQFF; CDR3 DNA: TGTGCCAGCAGCCGACAGGGGGCGCTTTCCGTTATGGGTGAGCAGTTCTTC
J gene: TRBJ1-1; clone size: NA; V gene: TRBV19; D gene: NA; CDR3 protein: CASSMPGPPGENTEAFF; CDR3 DNA: TGTGCCAGTAGTATGCCGGGACCCCCGGGGGAAAACACTGAAGCTTTCTTT
J gene: TRBJ2-5; clone size: NA; V gene: TRBV5-4; D gene: NA; CDR3 protein: CASSPPLAQETQYF; CDR3 DNA: TGTGCCAGCAGCCCTCCCCTAGCACAAGAGACCCAGTACTTC
J gene: TRBJ2-3; clone size: once; V gene: TRBV5-8; D gene: TRBD2; CDR3 protein: CASTWGGSTDTQYF; CDR3 DNA: TGTGCCAGCACCTGGGGAGGGTCCACAGATACGCAGTATTTT
J gene: TRBJ2-5; clone size: NA; V gene: TRBV7-2; D gene: NA; CDR3 protein: CASSLEVYGGATQYF; CDR3 DNA: TGTGCCAGCAGCTTAGAGGTTTATGGGGGGGCGACCCAGTACTTC
J gene: TRBJ2-7; clone size: NA; V gene: TRBV15; D gene: NA; CDR3 protein: CATGVASSYEQYF; CDR3 DNA: TGTGCCACCGGGGTGGCTAGCTCCTACGAGCAGTACTTC
J gene: TRBJ2-7; clone size: NA; V gene: TRBV21-1; D gene: NA; CDR3 protein: CASSSSGKSSYEQYF; CDR3 DNA: TGTGCCAGCAGCTCGTCGGGGAAAAGCTCCTACGAGCAGTACTTC
J gene: TRBJ2-7; clone size: NA; V gene: TRBV5-6; D gene: NA; CDR3 protein: CASSFHNGTYEQYF; CDR3 DNA: TGTGCCAGCAGCTTTCACAACGGGACCTACGAGCAGTACTTC
J gene: TRBJ2-7; clone size: NA; V gene: TRBV27; D gene: TRBD2; CDR3 protein: CASTVHRGVGLYEQYF; CDR3 DNA: TGTGCCAGCACCGTTCATCGGGGGGTGGGCCTTTACGAGCAGTACTTC
J gene: TRBJ2-5; clone size: NA; V gene: TRBV29-1; D gene: NA; CDR3 protein: CSVEASSQPQYF; CDR3 DNA: TGCAGCGTTGAAGCTAGTAGCCAGCCTCAGTACTTC
J gene: TRBJ2-1; clone size: NA; V gene: TRBV5-8; D gene: NA; CDR3 protein: CASSLKQGILNEQFF; CDR3 DNA: TGTGCCAGCAGCTTGAAACAGGGTATCCTCAATGAGCAGTTCTTC
J gene: TRBJ1-1; clone size: NA; V gene: TRBV7-9; D gene: NA; CDR3 protein: CASTRGRAVKLNTEAFF; CDR3 DNA: TGTGCCAGCACCCGGGGGCGAGCCGTAAAACTGAACACTGAAGCTTTCTTT
J gene: TRBJ2-7; clone size: NA; V gene: TRBV27; D gene: TRBD1; CDR3 protein: CASSLWTGDEQYF; CDR3 DNA: TGTGCCAGCAGCCTCTGGACAGGGGACGAGCAGTACTTC
J gene: TRBJ2-5; clone size: NA; V gene: TRBV7-7; D gene: NA; CDR3 protein: CASSFDGDQETQYF; CDR3 DNA: TGTGCTAGCAGCTTCGACGGGGACCAAGAGACCCAGTACTTC
J gene: TRBJ2-1; clone size: once; V gene: TRBV10-3; D gene: NA; CDR3 protein: CATNGTHEQFF; CDR3 DNA: TGTGCCACTAACGGGACTCATGAGCAGTTCTTC
J gene: TRBJ1-5; clone size: NA; V gene: TRBV12-2; D gene: NA; CDR3 protein: CASHQVIGQPQHF; CDR3 DNA: TGTGCAAGTCATCAAGTGATCGGTCAGCCCCAGCATTTT
J gene: TRBJ2-7; clone size: NA; V gene: TRBV19; D gene: TRBD2; CDR3 protein: CASSTTALTSGSYEQYF; CDR3 DNA: TGTGCCAGTAGTACCACGGCCCTGACTAGCGGGTCCTACGAGCAGTACTTC
J gene: TRBJ2-1; clone size: NA; V gene: TRBV30; D gene: TRBD2; CDR3 protein: CAWRRTSGGGGQYNEQFF; CDR3 DNA: TGTGCCTGGAGACGGACTAGCGGAGGAGGGGGCCAATACAATGAGCAGTTCTTC
J gene: TRBJ1-2; clone size: NA; V gene: TRBV30; D gene: NA; CDR3 protein: CAWSKGNSLADYTF; CDR3 DNA: TGTGCCTGGAGTAAAGGAAACTCCCTAGCTGACTACACCTTC
J gene: TRBJ2-2; clone size: NA; V gene: TRBV18; D gene: NA; CDR3 protein: CASSPKGPWTGELFF; CDR3 DNA: TGTGCCAGCTCACCAAAGGGCCCCTGGACCGGGGAGCTGTTTTTT
J gene: TRBJ2-5; clone size: few; V gene: TRBV5-1; D gene: NA; CDR3 protein: CASSPSFQETQYF; CDR3 DNA: TGCGCCAGCAGCCCCTCGTTCCAAGAGACCCAGTACTTC
J gene: TRBJ2-3; clone size: NA; V gene: TRBV27; D gene: TRBD1; CDR3 protein: CASRPPDGTGSDTQYF; CDR3 DNA: TGTGCCAGCAGACCTCCAGACGGGACAGGGTCCGATACGCAGTATTTT
J gene: TRBJ2-7; clone size: NA; V gene: TRBV10-3; D gene: TRBD2; CDR3 protein: CAISEFGGAGKTYSYEQYF; CDR3 DNA: TGTGCCATCAGTGAGTTCGGTGGAGCGGGGAAAACCTACTCCTACGAGCAGTACTTC
J gene: TRBJ2-7; clone size: NA; V gene: TRBV5-4; D gene: TRBD1; CDR3 protein: CASSLGTELSYEQYF; CDR3 DNA: TGTGCCAGCAGCTTAGGGACAGAATTATCCTACGAGCAGTACTTC
J gene: TRBJ1-5; clone size: NA; V gene: TRBV30; D gene: NA; CDR3 protein: CAWNGGNQPQHF; CDR3 DNA: TGTGCCTGGAATGGAGGGAATCAGCCCCAGCATTTT
J gene: TRBJ2-7; clone size: NA; V gene: TRBV18; D gene: NA; CDR3 protein: CASSPSAGSIDEQYF; CDR3 DNA: TGTGCCAGCTCACCATCGGCAGGTAGCATCGACGAGCAGTACTTC
J gene: TRBJ1-4; clone size: NA; V gene: TRBV7-2; D gene: TRBD1; CDR3 protein: CASSLGQGKWTTNEKLFF; CDR3 DNA: TGTGCCAGCAGCTTGGGACAGGGGAAATGGACAACTAATGAAAAACTGTTTTTT
J gene: TRBJ2-1; clone size: NA; V gene: TRBV5-4; D gene: TRBD2; CDR3 protein: CASSFKAGVKEQFF; CDR3 DNA: TGTGCCAGCAGCTTCAAAGCGGGAGTGAAAGAGCAGTTCTTC
J gene: TRBJ2-7; clone size: NA; V gene: TRBV10-3; D gene: TRBD1; CDR3 protein: CASRTGALEQYF; CDR3 DNA: TGTGCCTCCCGGACAGGCGCCCTCGAGCAGTACTTC